The entry below gives a single TCR beta chain sequence along with its context. Its cognate antigen has yet to be identified. Per-base quality was not reported, and no clone a single base away is much larger than it. V sheds 3 bases and J sheds 4 bases, leaving 10 bases between their ends. The CDR3 numbers 13 residues from cysteine through phenylalanine. The DNA shown is the 39-base CDR3, in frame from base 1. The germline V gene gives CDR1 as MGHDK and CDR2 as SYGVNS. Receptor amplification or capture employed RT-PCR. The data were produced on an Illumina HiSeq 2500. In TCRdb, the public reads were trimmed at Q25 with fastp and aligned with MiXCR, with productive beta chains retained. Here each entry gathers all rows of one CDR3 protein and keeps the most common genes and DNA. In this sample the table shows a few hundred thousand distinct CDR3 sequences, approximately 10% of which occur a single time. The top ten constitute roughly 9.6% of the sample.

The data were obtained in a study of response to subunit inactivated influenza vaccine (dated by TCRdb to the late 2010s). Study-level background: The study used deep quantitative T cell receptor repertoire profiling to track responses to a trivalent subunit inactivated influenza vaccine. The research as a whole found: According to the authors, only a limited number of new T cells may be recruited by each seasonal influenza vaccination.

The same specimen was also included in a second study, on T cells expressing NK-cell markers. The second paper further reports: TCR beta cDNA libraries were prepared using 5'RACE template switching, which introduced a universal primer site and unique molecular identifiers. Three sorted T-cell subsets (CD3+CD56+NKG2C+, CD3+CD56+NKG2C- and CD3+CD56-NKG2C+) from fewer than 10 donors had their TCR beta-chain repertoires profiled. Seven of the eight sequenced donors were HCMV-seropositive and one was HCMV-seronegative. In several experiments an anti-gammadeltaTCR antibody was added to restrict sorting to alphabetaTCR-expressing T cells. In several donors, the dominant CD3+CD56+NKG2C+ clonotypes ranked among the top 10 CD8+ clonotypes, making up about 1.0-8% of CD8+ T cells. Those dominant clonotypes were again the most abundant among CD3+CD56-NKG2C+ cells in a few donors, at roughly 25-65%. Whether the expanded NKG2C-expressing T cell clones were specific for HCMV antigens remained unclear. The eight sequenced donors were randomly selected healthy volunteers, three men and five women. HCMV-specific IgG was detected in serum with a commercial ELISA kit to determine HCMV serostatus. Peripheral blood mononuclear cells were isolated from blood by Ficoll density gradient centrifugation. For about 6 donors, bulk peripheral blood T-cell repertoires were additionally sequenced from unsorted PBMC. cDNA synthesis was primed from the TCR beta constant segment, followed by two successive PCR amplification steps. Illumina HiSeq 2000/2500, MiSeq or NextSeq was used to sequence libraries as 2 x 150 bp reads. MIGEC handled demultiplexing of the reads and grouping by UMI, while MiTCR was used to assemble and quantify clonotypes. Only TCR cDNA sequences supported by at least two reads were kept to exclude erroneous sequences. The tcR package was used for downstream repertoire analysis, and clonotypes were matched between fractions using CDR3 nucleotide sequence together with V segment. VDJmatch was used to annotate antigen specificity against VDJdb, with one amino acid substitution in CDR3 permitted.

The sequence was obtained from a man between 45 and 60 years old who received an inactivated influenza vaccine. Donor details come from another sample of the same person, matched by shared clones. Sequenced here: PBMCs from blood, sampled on the day of vaccination. This receptor chain uses TRBV25-1 and TRBJ2-7; a confident D gene designation cannot be given. The nucleotide sequence is given as TGTGCCAGCAGTGATAGGACCTCGTACGAGCAGTACTTC. Its protein reads: CASSDRTSYEQYF.